This T cell receptor (beta chain) was sequenced for a study of blood T cell repertoires in COVID-19. Study details: T cells, B-cell-depleted T cells, or PBMCs supplied cDNA or gDNA.

Authors' methods: Estimated nucleated cell counts came from reference gene primer amplification. Using immunoSEQ multiplex PCR, the repertoire was profiled, and TCRdb retains in-frame clones only, with some absent. V, J and clone size are taken as reported in that table, and D and trimming were inferred from the DNA itself. Of about 200,000 clones in the sample, around nine tenths were seen once. V shed 1 base, J shed 3 bases, and the junction held 8 bases outside the gene matches. Germline V gene data show CDR1 as SGHRS and CDR2 as YFSETQ. This CDR3 has 16 amino acids. Followed longitudinally, the Seattle patients had been enrolled during active infection.

This TCR was sampled from a man aged 55 to 69 with COVID-19, enrolled during active disease. Sequencing used peripheral blood. This chain uses TRBV5-1 with TRBJ1-2; the match to TRBD1 covers 8 bases. CDR3 nucleotides: TGCGCCAGCAGCTTGTCTCCCGACAGGGGCGACTATGGCTACACCTTC. Amino acids: CASSLSPDRGDYGYTF.